This T cell receptor (beta chain) was captured by sequencing in a study of blood T cells in healthy people across ages. No fewer than 6.5 million PBMCs went into each sample. The use of a sample-barcoded 5' primer and a J-beta primer mix characterized a second PCR of 7 to 11 cycles. Using its own MiXCR run on the 5' RACE reads, TCRdb lists one record per CDR3 protein. The data show approximately 1,000,000 distinct CDR3 sequences, under 55% seen once. This clonotype was obtained from an older woman in good health. The sequenced sample was blood.

CDR3 region: CASSQEGRGSDSPLHF. DNA for the CDR3: TGTGCCAGCAGCCAAGAGGGTAGGGGGTCGGATTCACCCCTCCACTTT. The chain is built from TRBV4-2 and TRBJ1-6; possibly TRBD1 for D (6 bases). From germline, CDR1 is LGHNA and CDR2 YNFKEQ. Trimming removed 0 bases at V and 8 bases at J, with 14 bases between. The CDR3 is 16 amino acids.